This T cell receptor (beta chain) was found in a study of early T cells in non-severe SARS-CoV-2 infection. This CDR3 contains 16 residues. Trimming removed 5 bases at V and 0 bases at J, with 14 bases between. CDR1 is LGHNA, CDR2 YSLEER, per germline. TCRdb reprocessed the 5' RACE reads with MiXCR, giving one entry per CDR3 protein. The data show roughly 51,000 distinct CDR3 sequences, with around 6.9% seen just once and 2.8% held by the top ten. This clonotype was counted ten times or more. This clonotype was obtained from an adult who was a healthcare worker with PCR-confirmed SARS-CoV-2 infection or an uninfected control (not recorded which). Specimen: whole blood, collected at baseline. The chain uses TRBV4-3 and TRBJ1-5; D call uncertain. For the CDR3, the DNA is TGCGCCAGCAGCTTTCAAGTGCTAGGTAGCAATCAGCCCCAGCATTTT. The encoded protein is CASSFQVLGSNQPQHF.